The entry below gives a single T cell receptor (beta chain) sequence along with its context. Its antigen remains unidentified. The record originates from a study of shared clonotypes between healthy human individuals. Each sample came from a Caucasian adult donor living in Nashville, Tennessee. The data were produced by immunoSEQ multiplex PCR, yet TCRdb's version contains in-frame clones alone and is incomplete. Here the sample spans over a million clones, approximately 98.5% being singletons. The CDR3 contains 17 residues. The V end was cut by 8 bases, the J end by 0 bases, with 17 bases between. CDR1 MDHEN and CDR2 SYDVKM come from the germline V gene. General study points: The authors expected sequencing depth to affect clonotype sharing among donors.

This receptor was obtained from a young man in good health. The chain recombines TRBV28 with TRBJ2-6; D gene uncertain. Sequenced input: naive CD4+ T cells sorted from blood. Subset given: CD45RA+ positively selected. The DNA of the CDR3 is TGTGCCAGCTCCGGTACACAGCCGAACTCTGGGGCCAACGTCCTGACTTTC. It specifies CASSGTQPNSGANVLTF.